One and the same sample provided the 8 T cell receptor beta chains below, sequenced in a study of blood T cell repertoires in COVID-19. Libraries were prepared by immunoSEQ multiplex PCR; TCRdb keeps only in-frame clonotypes and omits some of them. This table has tens of thousands of clones, roughly 85% appearing once. Sequenced: peripheral blood. The source is a human donor in a cohort sampled during active or convalescent COVID-19.

This rearrangement joins TRBV7-8 to TRBJ1-5, with D hard to call. From germline, CDR1 is SGHVS and CDR2 FQNEAQ. This CDR3 contains 13 residues. The V gene lost 10 bases and the J gene lost 3 bases, with 13 bases spanning the gap. CDR3 residues: CATGRGDNQPQHF. CDR3 in DNA: TGTGCCACCGGGAGAGGTGACAATCAGCCCCAGCATTTT.

This clone appeared a single time. The chain employs TRBV25-1 and TRBJ2-3, with D tentatively TRBD2 (7 bases). The CDR3 covers 16 residues. From germline, CDR1 is MGHDK and CDR2 SYGVNS. The V end was cut by 2 bases, the J end by 11 bases, with 23 bases between. For the CDR3, the DNA is TGTGCCAGCAGTGAACCGACTAGTGAGGGGGGGTGGGGGCAGTATTTT. Its protein is CASSEPTSEGGWGQYF.

The genes are TRBV19 and TRBJ1-3; 7 nucleotides line up with TRBD1. The J segment lost 5 bases and the V segment lost 5 bases, leaving 9 bases of the junction unmatched. Germline-derived CDR1 and CDR2 are LNHDA and SQIVND (reference sequence). The CDR3 spans 15 residues. CDR3 in DNA: TGTGCCAGTAGTCACTCCCGGGACAGCCGAAACACCATATATTTT. This gives the protein CASSHSRDSRNTIYF.

The rearrangement links TRBV28 to TRBJ1-2, with a possible D match to TRBD1 (6 bases). Germline values: CDR1 MDHEN, CDR2 SYDVKM. The CDR3 has 12 amino acids. The V gene lost 5 bases and the J gene lost 6 bases, with 10 bases spanning the gap. The CDR3 DNA sequence: TGTGCCAGCAGTCAAGGGGGTCATGGCTACACCTTC. It specifies CASSQGGHGYTF.

The chain links TRBV5-4 to TRBJ2-1; 10 bases line up with TRBD1. The germline gives CDR1 SGHNT, CDR2 YYREEE (reference sequence). The CDR3 runs 15 residues. The junction had 3 bases not matched to a gene; V was cut back by 4 bases and J by 2 bases. The CDR3 region is CASSPDRGTYNEQFF. DNA for the CDR3: TGTGCCAGCAGCCCGGACAGGGGGACCTACAATGAGCAGTTCTTC.

The chain joins TRBV5-4 to TRBJ2-7; 13 bases fit TRBD2. CDR1 is SGHNT and CDR2 is YYREEE in the germline V gene (reference sequence). There are 16 residues in the CDR3. The V gene end was trimmed by 4 bases and the J gene end by 4 bases; junction bases not matched to a gene: 8. DNA for the CDR3: TGTGCCAGCAGCCGGGGAGGGACTAGCGGGATATACGAGCAGTACTTC. Its translation is CASSRGGTSGIYEQYF.

As DNA, the CDR3 is TGTGCCAGCAGTGATTCCGTTTTCGAGCAGTACTTC. This encodes CASSDSVFEQYF. The rearrangement links TRBV2 to TRBJ2-7, with D unclear. This CDR3 spans 12 amino acids. With 3 bases removed from V and 6 bases from J, the gap between germline ends came to 9 bases. Germline V gene lookup returns CDR1 SNHLY and CDR2 FYNNEI.

CDR3 protein: CASRAVNTEAFF. In nucleotides, the CDR3 is TGTGCCAGCAGAGCGGTGAACACTGAAGCTTTCTTT. The chain joins TRBV3-1 (or the pseudogene TRBV3-2) to TRBJ1-1, with D unresolved. V lost 6 bases and J lost 0, with 5 bases in between. Germline V gene lookup returns CDR1 LGHDT and CDR2 YNNKEL (reference sequence). CDR3 length equals 12 residues.